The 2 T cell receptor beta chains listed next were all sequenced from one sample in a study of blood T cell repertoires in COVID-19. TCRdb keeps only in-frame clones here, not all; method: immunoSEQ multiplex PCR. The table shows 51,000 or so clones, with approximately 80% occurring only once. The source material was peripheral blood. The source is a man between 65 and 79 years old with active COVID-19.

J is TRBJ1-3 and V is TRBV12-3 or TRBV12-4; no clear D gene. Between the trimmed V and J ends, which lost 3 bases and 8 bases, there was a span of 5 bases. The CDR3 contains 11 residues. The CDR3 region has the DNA TGTGCCAGCAGTTTGGACTACACCATATATTTT. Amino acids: CASSLDYTIYF.

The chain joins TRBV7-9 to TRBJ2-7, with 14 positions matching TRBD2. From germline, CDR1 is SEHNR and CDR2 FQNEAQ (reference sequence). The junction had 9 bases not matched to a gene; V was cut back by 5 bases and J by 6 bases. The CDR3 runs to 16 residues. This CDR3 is CASSTPGLAGVGEQYF. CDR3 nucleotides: TGTGCCAGCAGCACCCCGGGACTAGCGGGGGTGGGCGAGCAGTACTTC.